Below, 25 T cell receptor beta chains from the same sample are listed, as sequenced in a study of Ad26.COV2.S vaccination and SARS-CoV-2 variants. The treatment denotes: around 19 received Ad26.COV2.S at low or high dose, single or two shots; 5 received placebo; per-sample allocation not given. Sampling happened 63 days after the first vaccine or placebo injection. This table comes from immunoSEQ multiplex PCR, and its TCRdb copy is limited to in-frame clones, with some not included. The sample holds about 350,000 clones, more than 75% seen once. Sequenced here: peripheral blood, sampled in a trial of Ad26.COV2.S vaccine versus placebo. The receptors here all came from a person aged 18-60 years who received the Ad26.COV2.S COVID-19 vaccine or a placebo.

J is TRBJ1-1 and V is TRBV6-5; TRBD1 might be the D (5 bases). Germline V lookup: CDR1 MNHEY, CDR2 SVGAGI. The CDR3 is 13 residues long. V was trimmed by 7 bases and J by 0 bases, leaving 9 bases between them. CDR3 residues: CASTRALNTEAFF. The CDR3 bases are TGTGCCAGCACCAGGGCCCTGAACACTGAAGCTTTCTTT.

The J gene is TRBJ1-4, the V gene TRBV4-1; perhaps TRBD1 as D (5 bases). CDR1 is MGHRA, CDR2 YSYEKL, per germline. Deletions cut 9 bases from V and 2 bases from J, with 13 bases between. This CDR3 has 14 amino acids. In nucleotides, the CDR3 is TGCGCCAGTAATGACAGCCCGACTAATGAAAAACTGTTTTTT. Amino acids: CASNDSPTNEKLFF.

The chain recombines TRBV4-1 with TRBJ2-2, with no clear D. In germline, CDR1 is MGHRA, CDR2 YSYEKL. The CDR3 covers 12 residues. V gave up 1 base and J gave up 7 bases, with 4 bases separating them. Here the CDR3 DNA reads TGCGCCAGCAGCCAAGGGGGCGGGGAGCTGTTTTTT. Its protein product is CASSQGGGELFF.

The chain uses TRBV19 and TRBJ1-1, with D uncertain. The germline V gene has CDR1 LNHDA and CDR2 SQIVND (reference sequence). V lost 1 base and J lost 5, with 8 bases in between. This CDR3 has 13 residues. CDR3: CASSIAGDTEAFF. DNA for the CDR3: TGTGCCAGTAGTATAGCCGGCGATACTGAAGCTTTCTTT.

The V call is TRBV2, the J call TRBJ1-5, with no clear D. The CDR3 is made up of 15 amino acids. Germline V CDR1 and CDR2: SNHLY, FYNNEI. V dropped 6 bases and J dropped 2 bases, with 14 bases sitting between them. DNA for the CDR3: TGTGCCAGCAGCGGTTGGACGACGGGCAATCAGCCCCAGCATTTT. It is translated as CASSGWTTGNQPQHF. The complete variable domain, with remaining parts taken from reference TRBV2 and TRBJ1-5, reads EPEVTQTPSHQVTQMGQEVILRCVPISNHLYFYWYRQILGQKVEFLVSFYNNEISEKSEIFDDQFSVERPDGSNFTLKIRSTKLEDSAMYFCASSGWTTGNQPQHFGDGTRLSIL.

The rearrangement uses TRBV25-1 and TRBJ1-3, with D unresolved. CDR1 and CDR2 (germline): MGHDK, SYGVNS. Trimming removed 0 bases at V and 5 bases at J, with 8 bases between. The CDR3 has 14 amino acids. The CDR3: CASSEYPARNTIYF. DNA of the CDR3: TGTGCCAGCAGTGAATATCCCGCAAGAAACACCATATATTTT. Full variable domain (rest looked up from reference TRBV25-1 and TRBJ1-3): EADIYQTPRYLVIGTGKKITLECSQTMGHDKMYWYQQDPGMELHLIHYSYGVNSTEKGDLSSESTVSRIRTEHFPLTLESARPSHTSQYLCASSEYPARNTIYFGEGSWLTVV.

The J gene is TRBJ2-5, the V gene TRBV27; 9 bases align to TRBD2. The trim removed 6 bases at V and 3 bases at J, leaving 2 bases unmatched. This CDR3 is built from 13 residues. Germline V gene lookup returns CDR1 MNHEY and CDR2 SMNVEV (reference sequence). As DNA, the CDR3 is TGTGCCAGCAGCCGACTAGCGGAAGAGACCCAGTACTTC. It specifies CASSRLAEETQYF.

The V gene is TRBV12-3 or TRBV12-4, the J gene TRBJ2-1; tentative D call: TRBD1 (5 bases). The length of the CDR3 is 13 residues. The V end was cut by 3 bases, the J end by 15 bases, with 18 bases between. The CDR3 DNA follows: TGTGCCAGCAGTTTGCGTACAGGTGGAATTCGGTTCTTC. Its translation: CASSLRTGGIRFF.

The V gene is TRBV6-5, the J gene TRBJ2-7; D is uncertain. Germline CDR1 is MNHEY and CDR2 is SVGAGI. The CDR3 is made up of 12 amino acids. The germline V and J ends were trimmed by 6 bases and 1 base, with 7 bases remaining between them. The CDR3 is CASRSWSYEQYF. Here the CDR3 DNA reads TGTGCCAGCAGGTCCTGGTCCTACGAGCAGTACTTC.

The V call is TRBV14, the J call TRBJ1-4, with D perhaps matching TRBD1 (6 bases). Germline-derived CDR1 and CDR2 are SGHDN and FVKESK. V dropped 0 bases and J dropped 8 bases, with 22 bases sitting between them. The CDR3 length is 18 residues. The chain's CDR3 is CASSQDRWGAGSSEKLFF. The CDR3 DNA follows: TGTGCCAGCAGCCAAGATCGATGGGGGGCAGGGTCTTCCGAAAAACTGTTTTTT.

The V gene is TRBV6-5, the J gene TRBJ2-5, with a tentative D call TRBD1 (6 bases). CDR1 and CDR2 from the germline V gene are MNHEY and SVGAGI. The V end was cut by 4 bases, the J end by 4 bases, with 13 bases between. CDR3 size: 14 residues. CDR3 in amino acids: CASSSTGFGETQYF. CDR3 sequence (DNA): TGTGCCAGCAGTTCCACAGGGTTTGGAGAGACCCAGTACTTC.

The gene calls are TRBV5-5 and TRBJ2-3, with TRBD1 identical over 9 bases. V shed 4 bases, J shed 3 bases, and the junction held 9 bases outside the gene matches. Germline V gene lookup returns CDR1 SGHKS and CDR2 YYEKEE (reference sequence). The CDR3 contains 16 residues. CDR3 residues: CASSPGQGGRTDTQYF. The DNA of the CDR3 is TGTGCCAGCAGCCCGGGACAGGGCGGTAGGACAGATACGCAGTATTTT.

This clone was counted once. V usage is TRBV6-5 and J usage is TRBJ2-7; the D call may be TRBD1 or TRBD2 (5 bases each). Germline V gene sequence: CDR1 MNHEY, CDR2 SVGAGI. This CDR3 region has 13 residues. Between the trimmed V and J ends, which lost 5 bases and 6 bases, there was a span of 14 bases. CDR3 sequence: CASSPGTALEQYF. Here the CDR3 DNA reads TGTGCCAGCAGTCCGGGGACCGCCCTCGAGCAGTACTTC.

This clone appeared once. The J gene is TRBJ2-7, the V gene TRBV9; 13 nucleotides line up with TRBD2. This CDR3 has 18 residues. The V gene's germline CDR1 is SGDLS and CDR2 YYNGEE. Losses at the gene ends were 1 base for V and 2 bases for J; bases not matched to a gene: 9. CDR3: CASSVLPGTSGAPYEQYF. CDR3 coding DNA: TGTGCCAGCAGCGTACTTCCAGGGACTAGCGGGGCACCCTACGAGCAGTACTTC.

J is TRBJ1-4 and V is TRBV18; no definite D call. Germline CDR1 KGHSH, CDR2 LQKENI. The CDR3 sequence is 15 residues long. V lost 3 bases, J lost 7 bases, and 15 bases lay in between. CDR3 protein: CASSPLVGVGEKLFF. The CDR3 nucleotides read TGTGCCAGCTCACCCCTAGTTGGGGTTGGTGAAAAACTGTTTTTT.

The chain joins TRBV3-1 (or the pseudogene TRBV3-2) to TRBJ2-3; D might be TRBD2 (5 bases). V dropped 4 bases and J dropped 2 bases, with 19 bases sitting between them. The germline V gene has CDR1 LGHDT and CDR2 YNNKEL (reference sequence). This CDR3 has 17 residues. The chain's CDR3 is CASSPWVGAWATDTQYF. Written as DNA, the CDR3 is TGTGCCAGCAGCCCCTGGGTGGGAGCGTGGGCCACAGATACGCAGTATTTT.

A few counts support this clone. This rearrangement joins TRBV19 to TRBJ1-1, with D hard to call. Per the germline V gene, CDR1 is LNHDA and CDR2 is SQIVND (reference sequence). The CDR3 is 12 residues long. V lost 7 bases, J lost 7 bases, and 13 bases lay in between. CDR3 nucleotide sequence: TGTGCCAGTAAGGGCAGACCTTATGAAGCTTTCTTT. Translating gives CASKGRPYEAFF.

The chain couples TRBV3-1 (or the pseudogene TRBV3-2) to TRBJ2-3; no clear D gene. The CDR3 contains 14 residues. CDR1 LGHDT and CDR2 YNNKEL come from the germline V gene (reference sequence). V shed 0 bases and J shed 4 bases, with 8 bases lying between them. The CDR3 region is CASSQEAAPDTQYF. The CDR3 DNA sequence: TGTGCCAGCAGCCAAGAGGCTGCCCCAGATACGCAGTATTTT.

The rearrangement uses TRBV4-1 and TRBJ1-1, with 8 bases aligning to TRBD1. CDR3 length: 16 residues. CDR1 and CDR2 (germline): MGHRA, YSYEKL. The junction had 5 bases not matched to a gene; V was cut back by 2 bases and J by 0 bases. The CDR3 DNA sequence: TGCGCCAGCAGCCAACCCCGGACAGGGCTGAACACTGAAGCTTTCTTT. Amino acid sequence: CASSQPRTGLNTEAFF.

The chain is built from TRBV7-2 and TRBJ2-3; D not resolved. This CDR3 spans 12 amino acids. With 1 base removed from V and 12 bases from J, the gap between germline ends came to 11 bases. Germline lookup yields CDR1 SGHTA and CDR2 FQGNSA. CDR3 loop: CASSLVGDGQYF. CDR3 sequence (DNA): TGTGCCAGCAGCTTAGTAGGAGACGGACAGTATTTT.

This clone was counted many times. The chain couples TRBV29-1 to TRBJ1-1; 7 nucleotides line up with TRBD1. This CDR3 contains 14 residues. CDR1 is SQVTM, CDR2 ANQGSEA, per germline. After removal of 4 bases from V and 0 bases from J, the junction contained 5 bases not matched to a gene. Here the CDR3 DNA reads TGCAGCGTTGTAGTAGGGGGCATGAACACTGAAGCTTTCTTT. It yields the protein CSVVVGGMNTEAFF.

The chain recombines TRBV11-2 with TRBJ2-5; D is perhaps TRBD1 or TRBD2 (6 bases each). Trimming shortened V by 5 bases and J by 5 bases, and 18 bases separated the two germline ends. Germline V gene lookup returns CDR1 SGHAT and CDR2 FQNNGV. This CDR3 is 15 amino acids long. The CDR3 spells CASSPGAGGRETQYF. Written as DNA, the CDR3 is TGTGCCAGCAGCCCGGGGGCCGGGGGTCGGGAGACCCAGTACTTC.

V gene TRBV28 combines with J gene TRBJ2-3; the match to TRBD2 covers 9 bases. The CDR3 is 15 amino acids. Germline CDR1 is MDHEN and CDR2 is SYDVKM. Unmatched junction bases numbered 4, after V lost 4 bases and J lost 2 bases. The CDR3 DNA sequence: TGTGCCAGCAGTTCTAGCGGGGCCGACACAGATACGCAGTATTTT. Its translation: CASSSSGADTDTQYF.

This clone was recorded once. This chain connects TRBV6-6 to TRBJ2-2; D is perhaps TRBD1 (6 bases). Trimming shortened V by 1 base and J by 3 bases, and 9 bases separated the two germline ends. The CDR3 consists of 15 residues. Germline V gene lookup returns CDR1 MNHNY and CDR2 SVGAGI (reference sequence). CDR3 amino acids: CASSYYRDHTGELFF. The DNA of the CDR3 is TGTGCCAGCAGTTACTACAGGGACCACACCGGGGAGCTGTTTTTT.

The CDR3, as DNA: TGTGCCAGCAGCGCGAACCCCGACAGCCACCTTATGAACACTGAAGCTTTCTTT. It translates to CASSANPDSHLMNTEAFF. This chain uses TRBV7-3 with TRBJ1-1; a weak D match, TRBD1 (5 bases). The V and J ends lost 5 bases and 0 bases respectively, with 22 bases between them. Germline-derived CDR1 and CDR2 are SGHTA and FQGTGA. The CDR3 covers 18 residues.